Here is one TCR beta chain with its context. This entry comes from a study of T cell responses to AZD1222 COVID-19 vaccine. Sequenced by immunoSEQ multiplex PCR; TCRdb stores in-frame clones only, minus some. The repertoire consists of 100,000 to 140,000 clones, with roughly nine tenths occurring once and the leading ten covering around 6.7%. The CDR3 runs to 13 residues. With 10 bases removed from V and 8 bases from J, the gap between germline ends came to 18 bases. The germline V gene has CDR1 SGDLS and CDR2 YYNGEE. The V and J genes are TRBV9 and TRBJ1-4; D possibly corresponds to TRBD1 (6 bases). This clonotype originated in an adult in good health. Sequencing used peripheral blood, obtained on day 0 of AZD1222 vaccination. Here the CDR3 reads CASRGAGHEKLFF. DNA for the CDR3: TGTGCCTCCCGGGGGGCCGGGCACGAAAAACTGTTTTTT. The variable domain in full, with the rest retrieved from reference TRBV9 and TRBJ1-4, is DSGVTQTPKHLITATGQRVTLRCSPRSGDLSVYWYQQSLDQGLQFLIQYYNGEERAKGNILERFSAQQFPDLHSELNLSSLELGDSALYFCASRGAGHEKLFFGSGTQLSVL.